These T cell receptor beta chains were read from a single sample in a study of blood T cell repertoires in COVID-19. Clones were sequenced by immunoSEQ multiplex PCR, and TCRdb holds only the in-frame ones, with some missing. The sample has 68,000 or so clones, 75% to 95% seen once. Sequences were obtained from peripheral blood. The receptors shown here come from a man aged 35 to 55 with COVID-19, enrolled during active disease. CDR3s leave out the opening cysteine and the closing phenylalanine or tryptophan.

TRBV6-5 ASSYTTGTNYEQY
TRBV5-1 ASSLDGRGVDTQY
TRBV6-6 ASSTSGGIETQY
TRBV19 ANDREVP
TRBV10-1 ASSESQGQETQY
TRBV7-9 ASSLDGGPTYEQY
TRBV6-5 ASSYSGQVRQPQH
TRBV5-1 ASSLLDRGRVNEQF
TRBV10-1 ASSEGTGTGEQY
TRBV27 ASSLVAGDQPQH
TRBV20-1 SASAIGVIGYT
TRBV30 AWTTDSIRKETQY
TRBV11-2 ASSPGQNLGYEQY
TRBV19 ASSPFMGQGAKNEQF
TRBV7-2 ASSLGQGPYNEQF
TRBV19 ASSAHRVFGEQY
TRBV5-1 ASNPGGGRYYEQY